Listed here are 2 T cell receptor beta chains from one sample, sequenced in a study of T cells after yellow fever vaccination. MiXCR was run by TCRdb on the 5' RACE reads, yielding one entry per CDR3 protein. The sample carries about 550,000 distinct CDR3 sequences, under 25% recorded once. The sequencing used PBMCs, collected 15 days after the yellow fever booster vaccination. These TCRs come from a man aged 25 to 40 who received the YFV17D yellow fever vaccine.

In its sample, this clonotype was seen a few times. CDR3 region: CASSQGLAGETQYF. As DNA, the CDR3 is TGCGCCAGCAGCCAAGGACTAGCGGGAGAGACCCAGTACTTC. The chain uses TRBV4-3 and TRBJ2-5, with 10 nucleotides matching TRBD2. The CDR3 loop spans 14 amino acids. V was pared by 1 base and J by 4 bases, with 0 bases of the junction left unmatched. CDR1 and CDR2 (germline): LGHNA, YSLEER.

This chain uses TRBV19 with TRBJ2-6; D may be TRBD1 (6 bases). CDR3 length: 15 residues. The V gene's germline CDR1 is LNHDA and CDR2 SQIVND (reference sequence). With 11 bases removed from V and 3 bases from J, the gap between germline ends came to 17 bases. The CDR3 DNA reads as TGTGCCTCAACGGACAGCTCCATTGGGGCCAACGTCCTGACTTTC. It translates to CASTDSSIGANVLTF.